This T cell receptor (beta chain) derives from a study of blood T cell repertoires in COVID-19 (TCRdb year 2020). Study-level background: The collaborator samples originated in the United States, Italy and Spain and spanned the acute and convalescent phases of COVID-19. The material from the prospective study consisted of cDNA or gDNA derived from T cells, B-cell-depleted T cells, or PBMCs. Deeply sampled blood TCRbeta repertoires from subjects exposed to, actively infected with, or recovered from COVID-19 were included in the dataset. A freely available public database, intended as a resource for researchers studying the immune response to SARS-CoV-2, is where the repertoires were released. Samples came from the ongoing ImmuneRACE study (first 160 participants) plus 1,254 subjects from 6 global collaborators. A de-identified subject ID, COVID-19 status, age in years and sex were almost always included in the sample metadata. Where available, HLA class I and class II types were taken from metadata supplied by the sample provider and were not determined by assay-based typing.

Enrolling through a virtual design, the prospective study's participants ranged in age from roughly 18 to 90 years and lived across about two dozen United States geographic areas. In the prospective study, participants were assigned to cohorts based on the clinical history participants reported in a screening survey and a study questionnaire. Recovered participants in ImmuneRACE Cohort 3 were defined by two consecutive negative NP/OP PCR tests, clearance by a healthcare professional, or resolution of symptoms. In the prospective study, whole blood, serum and a nasopharyngeal or oropharyngeal swab were collected from each participant by mobile phlebotomists. Prospective study participants could optionally give additional blood draws and questionnaires over a roughly two-month period. Before DNA extraction, blood samples from the prospective study were shipped at room temperature or frozen. The immunoSEQ Assay, a bias-controlled multiplex PCR, was used to amplify TCRbeta CDR3 regions from genomic DNA. Per the original workflow: Nucleated cell counts per sample were estimated from amplification of reference gene primers within the assay. Sequence reads were collapsed and filtered to measure the absolute abundance of every unique TCRbeta CDR3 rearrangement. For each sample, productive Simpson clonality was calculated by taking the square root of Simpson's diversity index across productive rearrangements. The clones in this table, taken by TCRdb from immuneACCESS, are in-frame only. Not every clone is retained; where verified, under half of the shortfall comes from an unresolved V gene, and the cause of the rest is unknown. V, J and clone size are taken as reported in that table, and D and trimming were inferred from the DNA itself. The sample has roughly 290,000 clones on record, 75% to 90% of them singletons. Of the sample, roughly 2% falls within the top ten clones.

General findings and caveats noted by the study authors: Clinical and demographic metadata were provided uncurated, with the amount varying by source and participant.

Taken from cysteine to phenylalanine, the CDR3 has 15 residues. The sequence is cut down to CDR3 DNA, 45 bases in frame from base 1. The V and J ends are trimmed by 3 bases and 5 bases, leaving 15 bases between them. The germline V gene supplies CDR1 SGHRS and CDR2 YFSETQ. As concerns this clone: The antigen it binds to is not known. Base-call qualities are not available, and no considerably larger clone is one nucleotide away.

The specimen sequenced was PBMCs or T cells enriched from blood (not recorded which). The rearrangement combines TRBV5-1 with TRBJ2-1; TRBD1 is possibly the D segment (8 matching bases). The TCR sequence derives from a man aged 25 to 40 who had recovered from COVID-19. The nucleotide sequence reads TGCGCCAGCAGCTCAGCACAGGGGGGGGACAATGAGCAGTTCTTC. This yields the protein CASSSAQGGDNEQFF. With the portions outside the CDR3 filled from the reference TRBV5-1 and TRBJ2-1 genes, the complete variable region becomes KAGVTQTPRYLIKTRGQQVTLSCSPISGHRSVSWYQQTPGQGLQFLFEYFSETQRNKGNFPGRFSGRQFSNSRSEMNVSTLELGDSALYLCASSSAQGGDNEQFFGPGTRLTVL.